These 31 T cell receptor beta chains were sequenced from one sample in a study of blood T cell repertoires in COVID-19. Produced via immunoSEQ multiplex PCR; TCRdb's table is partial and in-frame only. This table has about 100,000 clones, approximately 86% appearing once. The sample was peripheral blood. These receptors were obtained from a man between 50 and 59 years old with active or convalescent COVID-19.

The chain recombines TRBV5-1 with TRBJ1-6, with 9 bases that match TRBD1. CDR3 length equals 16 residues. The ends lost 4 bases at V and 8 bases at J; junction bases unmatched: 10. Germline CDR1 and CDR2: SGHRS and YFSETQ. CDR3 sequence: CASSPQTGGGYSPLHF. The CDR3 region has the DNA TGCGCCAGCAGCCCCCAGACAGGGGGAGGGTATTCACCCCTCCACTTT.

This chain links TRBV7-2 with TRBJ2-3, with TRBD2 matching over 7 bases. Germline loops: CDR1 SGHTA, CDR2 FQGNSA. After removal of 5 bases from V and 5 bases from J, the junction contained 7 bases not matched to a gene. The CDR3 spans 14 residues. DNA for the CDR3: TGTGCCAGCAGCGCTGGGTCGGGGGGAGATACGCAGTATTTT. This gives the protein CASSAGSGGDTQYF.

This chain joins TRBV3-1 (or the pseudogene TRBV3-2) and TRBJ2-7, with a weak D call TRBD2 (6 bases). Germline V lookup: CDR1 LGHDT, CDR2 YNNKEL (reference sequence). Trimming cost V 4 bases and J 7 bases, with 11 bases left between them. This CDR3 is 12 amino acids long. CDR3: CASSLHRGEQYF. For the CDR3, the DNA is TGTGCCAGCAGCCTCCATCGGGGGGAGCAGTACTTC.

This clone was detected only once. The chain has TRBV28 and TRBJ1-5, with no clear D. Trimming removed 6 bases from V and 7 bases from J, with 10 bases in between. Germline lookup yields CDR1 MDHEN and CDR2 SYDVKM. This CDR3 contains 12 residues. The CDR3 sequence: CASSFARQPQHF. The CDR3 DNA sequence: TGTGCCAGCAGCTTCGCCCGGCAGCCCCAGCATTTT. Filled out from reference TRBV28 and TRBJ1-5, the complete variable domain reads DVKVTQSSRYLVKRTGEKVFLECVQDMDHENMFWYRQDPGLGLRLIYFSYDVKMKEKGDIPEGYSVSREKKERFSLILESASTNQTSMYLCASSFARQPQHFGDGTRLSIL.

This chain joins TRBV2 and TRBJ2-4, with D maybe TRBD2 (6 bases). The CDR3 spans 16 residues. The germline CDR1 and CDR2 sequences are SNHLY and FYNNEI. Trimming removed 6 bases at V and 1 base at J, with 16 bases between. The CDR3 is CASRDYSGFAKNIQYF. In nucleotides, the CDR3 is TGTGCCAGCAGGGACTATTCAGGGTTCGCCAAAAACATTCAGTACTTC.

V and J are TRBV25-1 and TRBJ1-2; D ambiguous. The CDR3 is 14 amino acids. The V end was cut by 6 bases, the J end by 1 base, with 12 bases between. Looked up from germline, CDR1 is MGHDK and CDR2 is SYGVNS. The CDR3 nucleotides are TGTGCCAGCAGCCTCGCGGGAAGTAACTATGGCTACACCTTC. It codes for CASSLAGSNYGYTF.

The chain couples TRBV27 to TRBJ1-1; TRBD1 aligns across 7 bases. Germline loops: CDR1 MNHEY, CDR2 SMNVEV (reference sequence). The CDR3 spans 14 residues. Losses at the gene ends were 3 bases for V and 4 bases for J; bases not matched to a gene: 5. In DNA, the CDR3 is TGTGCCAGCAGTTTCAACAGGGGAAGCACTGAAGCTTTCTTT. It codes for CASSFNRGSTEAFF.

This clone was counted a single time. The V gene is TRBV19, the J gene TRBJ2-5; D possibly corresponds to TRBD1 (6 bases). The germline V gene encodes CDR1 LNHDA and CDR2 SQIVND (reference sequence). The CDR3 spans 14 residues. Trimming removed 1 base at V and 4 bases at J, with 10 bases between. The CDR3 DNA reads TGTGCCAGTAGTATAGCGTCAGGGGTAGAGACCCAGTACTTC. This gives the protein CASSIASGVETQYF. Full variable domain (rest looked up from reference TRBV19 and TRBJ2-5): DGGITQSPKYLFRKEGQNVTLSCEQNLNHDAMYWYRQDPGQGLRLIYYSQIVNDFQKGDIAEGYSVSREKKESFPLTVTSAQKNPTAFYLCASSIASGVETQYFGPGTRLLVL.

The chain is built from TRBV7-9 and TRBJ1-2, with TRBD1 matching 8 bases. The CDR3 is 13 amino acids. V gave up 1 base and J gave up 7 bases; unmatched junction bases: 2. Looked up from germline, CDR1 is SEHNR and CDR2 is FQNEAQ (reference sequence). The chain's CDR3 is CASSLGTGFGYTF. The CDR3 nucleotides are TGTGCCAGCAGCTTAGGGACAGGGTTTGGCTACACCTTC. Filled out from reference TRBV7-9 and TRBJ1-2, the complete variable domain reads DTGVSQNPRHKITKRGQNVTFRCDPISEHNRLYWYRQTLGQGPEFLTYFQNEAQLEKSRLLSDRFSAERPKGSFSTLEIQRTEQGDSAMYLCASSLGTGFGYTFGSGTRLTVV.

V is TRBV5-1 and J is TRBJ2-1; possible D gene TRBD1, 5 bases. There are 14 residues in the CDR3. V dropped 0 bases and J dropped 5 bases, with 9 bases sitting between them. CDR1 is SGHRS, CDR2 YFSETQ, per germline. CDR3 nucleotides: TGCGCCAGCAGCTTGGAGGCCAGGGACAATGAGCAGTTCTTC. Residues: CASSLEARDNEQFF.

The chain employs TRBV27 and TRBJ2-7; 7 nucleotides match TRBD2. The germline gives CDR1 MNHEY, CDR2 SMNVEV (reference sequence). This CDR3 region has 16 residues. V was clipped by 0 bases and J by 2 bases; unmatched bases: 7. The CDR3 DNA is TGTGCCAGCAGTTTATCGGGGGGGAAATTTACCTACGAGCAGTACTTC. Amino acid sequence: CASSLSGGKFTYEQYF.

The chain is built from TRBV4-1 and TRBJ2-7; the D gene is possibly TRBD1 (5 bases). Germline CDR1 reads MGHRA; CDR2 reads YSYEKL. The CDR3 loop spans 15 amino acids. V was pared by 2 bases and J by 2 bases, with 13 bases between. For the CDR3, the DNA is TGCGCCAGCAGCCAAACGACAGTCCCAACCTACGAGCAGTACTTC. Protein sequence: CASSQTTVPTYEQYF.

This chain joins TRBV29-1 and TRBJ1-2; a weak D match, TRBD1 (5 bases). This CDR3 has 12 residues. The germline V gene has CDR1 SQVTM and CDR2 ANQGSEA. V lost 1 base, J lost 8 bases, and 11 bases lay in between. The CDR3 DNA follows: TGCAGCGTTGAAGCTTTGGGGCTCGGCTACACCTTC. Amino acid sequence: CSVEALGLGYTF. Based on the CDR3 plus reference TRBV29-1 and TRBJ1-2, the full variable domain is SAVISQKPSRDICQRGTSLTIQCQVDSQVTMMFWYRQQPGQSLTLIATANQGSEATYESGFVIDKFPISRPNLTFSTLTVSNMSPEDSSIYLCSVEALGLGYTFGSGTRLTVV.

The chain employs TRBV25-1 and TRBJ1-2; maybe TRBD1 (5 bases). Germline loops: CDR1 MGHDK, CDR2 SYGVNS. Trimming pared 8 bases from V and 2 bases from J, leaving 12 bases between. The CDR3 covers 13 residues. CDR3: CASCAGGNYGYTF. In DNA form, the CDR3 reads TGTGCCAGCTGCGCGGGGGGAAACTATGGCTACACCTTC.

This clone appeared a single time. The chain is built from TRBV28 and TRBJ2-5, with D unclear. This CDR3 is 13 amino acids long. The germline V gene encodes CDR1 MDHEN and CDR2 SYDVKM. V was clipped by 1 base and J by 4 bases, with 7 bases between them. CDR3 sequence (DNA): TGTGCCAGCAGTTTATCGTCAGGAGAGACCCAGTACTTC. This encodes CASSLSSGETQYF.

About this clone itself: Distinct nucleotide sequences in the sample also encode this CDR3. The V gene is TRBV29-1, the J gene TRBJ2-5; D ambiguous. Deletions cut 2 bases from V and 1 base from J, with 5 bases between. CDR3 size: 12 residues. Germline CDR1 reads SQVTM; CDR2 reads ANQGSEA. Here the CDR3 DNA reads TGCAGCGTTGAATCAGGCCAAGAGACCCAGTACTTC. This codes for CSVESGQETQYF.

V gene TRBV29-1 combines with J gene TRBJ1-1, with 7 bases matching TRBD1. The CDR3 contains 16 residues. Losses at the gene ends were 0 bases for V and 3 bases for J; bases not matched to a gene: 10. CDR1 and CDR2 from the germline V gene are SQVTM and ANQGSEA. The CDR3 is CSVEDGKGARDTEAFF. CDR3 nucleotide sequence: TGCAGCGTTGAAGATGGCAAGGGGGCTCGTGACACTGAAGCTTTCTTT.

The chain links TRBV11-3 to TRBJ1-4, with 7 positions matching TRBD1. The CDR3 loop spans 12 amino acids. The V segment lost 5 bases and the J segment 11 bases; nucleotides outside the gene matches: 5. CDR1 SGHNT and CDR2 YENEEA come from the germline V gene. The CDR3 sequence: CASSQTGVKLFF. In DNA, the CDR3 is TGTGCCAGCAGCCAAACAGGGGTGAAACTGTTTTTT.

This clone is a singleton in its sample. The chain couples TRBV2 to TRBJ1-5; D gene unclear. Germline CDR1 is SNHLY and CDR2 is FYNNEI. CDR3 length: 13 residues. V lost 6 bases, J lost 5 bases, and 11 bases lay in between. CDR3 residues: CASRARPDQPQHF. In nucleotides, the CDR3 is TGTGCCAGCAGGGCTAGGCCAGATCAGCCCCAGCATTTT. Together with reference TRBV2 and TRBJ1-5, the CDR3 gives the full variable domain: EPEVTQTPSHQVTQMGQEVILRCVPISNHLYFYWYRQILGQKVEFLVSFYNNEISEKSEIFDDQFSVERPDGSNFTLKIRSTKLEDSAMYFCASRARPDQPQHFGDGTRLSIL.

This clone was detected only once. The genes are TRBV11-2 and TRBJ2-7; 7 bases align to TRBD1. This CDR3 is 15 amino acids long. The germline CDR1 and CDR2 sequences are SGHAT and FQNNGV. Trimming at V came to 0 bases and at J to 3 bases, leaving 5 bases not matched to a gene. Here the CDR3 DNA reads TGTGCCAGCAGCTTAGAGTTGGGACAGATCTACGAGCAGTACTTC. Its translation: CASSLELGQIYEQYF.

The chain combines TRBV5-5 with TRBJ2-7; 8 bases align to TRBD1. Germline V gives CDR1 SGHKS, CDR2 YYEKEE (reference sequence). Trimming at V came to 4 bases and at J to 5 bases, leaving 8 bases not matched to a gene. This CDR3 has 14 amino acids. CDR3 coding DNA: TGTGCCAGCAGCCCAGGACAGGGTGCGGACGAGCAGTACTTC. As protein: CASSPGQGADEQYF.

The chain couples TRBV14 to TRBJ1-6; 7 bases match TRBD1. CDR1 is SGHDN and CDR2 is FVKESK in the germline V gene. V trimming: 4 bases; J trimming: 1 base; junction bases outside the gene matches: 1. This CDR3 is 15 amino acids long. CDR3 DNA: TGTGCCAGCAGCCCAGGGGGATCCTATAATTCACCCCTCCACTTT. Protein: CASSPGGSYNSPLHF. The entire variable domain, with the rest obtained from reference TRBV14 and TRBJ1-6, is as follows: EAGVTQFPSHSVIEKGQTVTLRCDPISGHDNLYWYRRVMGKEIKFLLHFVKESKQDESGMPNNRFLAERTGGTYSTLKVQPAELEDSGVYFCASSPGGSYNSPLHFGNGTRLTVT.

The chain recombines TRBV24-1 with TRBJ2-3, with 9 bases identical to TRBD2. This CDR3 is built from 14 residues. Germline values: CDR1 KGHDR, CDR2 SFDVKD. After removal of 9 bases from V and 1 base from J, the junction contained 4 bases not matched to a gene. CDR3 nucleotides: TGTGCCACCTCCAGGACTAGCGGCACAGATACGCAGTATTTT. Its protein is CATSRTSGTDTQYF.

The chain links TRBV19 to TRBJ1-5, with a tentative D call TRBD1 (5 bases). V lost 5 bases and J lost 4, with 21 bases in between. The CDR3 covers 17 residues. CDR1 and CDR2 from the germline V gene are LNHDA and SQIVND (reference sequence). In nucleotides, the CDR3 is TGTGCCAGTAGTGGGCGGGGCAGGGCGAGGGGAAATCAGCCCCAGCATTTT. Translating it yields CASSGRGRARGNQPQHF.

CDR3 coding DNA: TGTGCCAGCAGCCAAGATGGGGCAGGCGGTCATCAGCCCCAGCATTTT. This gives the protein CASSQDGAGGHQPQHF. The chain links TRBV4-2 to TRBJ1-5; D may be TRBD1 (5 bases). This CDR3 contains 16 residues. Germline loops: CDR1 LGHNA, CDR2 YNFKEQ. The V end was cut by 0 bases, the J end by 5 bases, with 14 bases between.

This chain connects TRBV30 to TRBJ2-7, with 8 nucleotides matching TRBD2. The CDR3 runs to 15 residues. With V trimmed by 3 bases and J by 6 bases, 13 bases remained unmatched. CDR1 and CDR2 (germline): GTSNPN, SVGIG (reference sequence). In nucleotides, the CDR3 is TGTGCCTGGAGGCCAACTAGCGGACTCGGCTCCGAGCAGTACTTC. Protein: CAWRPTSGLGSEQYF.

The chain combines TRBV3-1 (or the pseudogene TRBV3-2) with TRBJ2-1; the match to TRBD2 covers 8 bases. CDR3 size: 15 residues. The germline V gene has CDR1 LGHDT and CDR2 YNNKEL (reference sequence). V trimming: 5 bases; J trimming: 7 bases; junction bases outside the gene matches: 10. The CDR3 DNA is TGTGCCAGCAGCTCCCAAGCGGGAGTATTTAATGAGCAGTTCTTC. Protein sequence: CASSSQAGVFNEQFF.

The J gene is TRBJ2-5, the V gene TRBV7-6, with D hard to call. The CDR3 covers 12 residues. V shed 6 bases and J shed 4 bases, with 9 bases lying between them. Per the germline V gene, CDR1 is SGHVS and CDR2 is FNYEAQ. CDR3 amino acids: CASSRTRETQYF. The CDR3 nucleotides are TGTGCCAGCAGTCGTACGAGAGAGACCCAGTACTTC.

The chain carries TRBV5-1 and TRBJ1-2; TRBD1 matches at 7 bases. The germline CDR1 and CDR2 sequences are SGHRS and YFSETQ. This CDR3 spans 14 amino acids. Trimming at V came to 2 bases and at J to 6 bases, leaving 7 bases not matched to a gene. The CDR3 sequence is CASSFQGGMDGYTF. The CDR3 DNA is TGCGCCAGCAGCTTTCAGGGGGGAATGGATGGCTACACCTTC.

The chain links TRBV7-3 to TRBJ2-1; 9 bases align to TRBD2. The CDR3 spans 16 residues. V lost 5 bases and J lost 7; bases outside the gene matches: 12. CDR1 is SGHTA, CDR2 FQGTGA, per germline. The CDR3 bases are TGTGCCAGCAGCACAACAGGGCTAGCGGGAAGGAATGAGCAGTTCTTC. This sequence encodes CASSTTGLAGRNEQFF.

This chain joins TRBV28 and TRBJ2-1; D is possibly TRBD2 (5 bases). V lost 4 bases, J lost 3 bases, and 16 bases lay in between. CDR1 is MDHEN and CDR2 is SYDVKM in the germline V gene. CDR3 size: 16 residues. CDR3 DNA: TGTGCCAGCAGTTCTGGAAGCGGAATCTACTACAATGAGCAGTTCTTC. It specifies CASSSGSGIYYNEQFF. The full variable domain, its missing parts supplied by reference TRBV28 and TRBJ2-1, is DVKVTQSSRYLVKRTGEKVFLECVQDMDHENMFWYRQDPGLGLRLIYFSYDVKMKEKGDIPEGYSVSREKKERFSLILESASTNQTSMYLCASSSGSGIYYNEQFFGPGTRLTVL.